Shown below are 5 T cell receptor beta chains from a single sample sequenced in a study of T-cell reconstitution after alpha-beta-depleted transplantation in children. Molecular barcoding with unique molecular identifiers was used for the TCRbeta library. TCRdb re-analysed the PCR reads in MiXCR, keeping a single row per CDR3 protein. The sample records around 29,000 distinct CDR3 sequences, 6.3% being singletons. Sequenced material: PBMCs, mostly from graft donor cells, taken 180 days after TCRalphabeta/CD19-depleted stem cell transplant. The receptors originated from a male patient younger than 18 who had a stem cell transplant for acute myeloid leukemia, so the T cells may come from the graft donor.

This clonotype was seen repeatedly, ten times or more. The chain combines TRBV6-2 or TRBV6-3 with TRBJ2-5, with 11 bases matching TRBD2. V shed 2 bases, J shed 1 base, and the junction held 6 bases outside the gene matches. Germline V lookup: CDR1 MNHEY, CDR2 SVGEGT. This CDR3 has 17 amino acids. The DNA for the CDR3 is TGTGCCAGCAGTTACGGACTAGCGGGCGGAATCCAAGAGACCCAGTACTTC. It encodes CASSYGLAGGIQETQYF.

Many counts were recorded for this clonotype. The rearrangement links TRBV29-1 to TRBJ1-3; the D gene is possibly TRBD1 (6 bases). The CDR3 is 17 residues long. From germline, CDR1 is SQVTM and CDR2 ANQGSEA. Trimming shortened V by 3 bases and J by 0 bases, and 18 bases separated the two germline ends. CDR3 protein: CSVDGRAGASSGNTIYF. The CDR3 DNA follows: TGCAGCGTTGATGGAAGGGCAGGGGCAAGCTCTGGAAACACCATATATTTT.

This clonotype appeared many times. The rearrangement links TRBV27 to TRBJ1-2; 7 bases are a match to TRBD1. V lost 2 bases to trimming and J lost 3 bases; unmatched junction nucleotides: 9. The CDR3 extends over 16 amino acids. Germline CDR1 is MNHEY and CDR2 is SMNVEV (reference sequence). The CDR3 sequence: CASSLRGQNLYYGYTF. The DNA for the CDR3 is TGTGCCAGCAGTTTACGGGGACAGAACCTTTACTATGGCTACACCTTC.

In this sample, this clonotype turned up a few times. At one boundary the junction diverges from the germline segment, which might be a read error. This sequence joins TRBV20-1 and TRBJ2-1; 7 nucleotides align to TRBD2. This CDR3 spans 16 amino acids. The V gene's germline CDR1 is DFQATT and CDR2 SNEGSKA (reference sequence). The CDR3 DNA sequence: TGCTGTGCTAGGCTGGAGGGACTAAAAACCTACAATGAGCAGTTCTTC. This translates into CCARLEGLKTYNEQFF.

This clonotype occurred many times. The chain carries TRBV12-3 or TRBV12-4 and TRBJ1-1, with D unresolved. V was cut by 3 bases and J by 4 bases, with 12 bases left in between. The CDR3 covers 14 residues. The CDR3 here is CASSFQIWSTEAFF. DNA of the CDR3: TGTGCCAGCAGTTTTCAAATCTGGAGCACTGAAGCTTTCTTT.